This TCR beta chain was obtained from a study of cytomegalovirus exposure and HLA in healthy donors. Study results and limitations: High specificity and sensitivity for cytomegalovirus status were reported for the classifier. Earlier analysis looked at TCR beta V segments, and most were productive about 90% or about 30% of the time.

The primer mix had 60 Vbeta and 13 Jbeta primers. The table came from immunoSEQ multiplex PCR; TCRdb's copy has only in-frame clones and leaves some out. The sample records hundreds of thousands of clones, roughly 70% being singletons. Remarks on this clone: Its target is not known.

The TCR originated in a female donor in good health and CMV-seronegative. The sample taken for sequencing was PBMCs.

CDR3 DNA: TGTGCCAGCAGCGTAGGGCCGACAGTGGGCACAGATACGCAGTATTTT. Its translation: CASSVGPTVGTDTQYF. This chain links TRBV9 with TRBJ2-3, with a possible D match to TRBD1 (5 bases). Germline V gene sequence: CDR1 SGDLS, CDR2 YYNGEE. The CDR3 sequence is 16 residues long. With 0 bases removed from V and 1 base from J, the gap between germline ends came to 12 bases.